Listed here are 23 T cell receptor beta chains from one sample, sequenced in a study of a mutant IDH1 vaccine in newly diagnosed glioma (dated by TCRdb to the early 2020s). The meaning of the sample's time point label: week 47, end of study. Each vaccine dose, consisting of 300 ug of a 20-mer mutant IDH1 peptide in Montanide, was administered subcutaneously with topical imiquimod. The library was produced with the immunoSEQ multiplex PCR assay. The table comes from immuneACCESS by way of TCRdb, which keeps in-frame sequences with V and J called. Part of the clones is missing from these tables; in studies checked, under half for an unresolved V gene and the rest for unknown reasons. A total of 40,000 to 50,000 clones appear in this sample, around 82% of them only once. The biggest ten clones account for under 20% of the sample. These receptors have no known antigen. Sequenced material: PBMCs, taken from a glioma patient whose treatment included an IDH1 peptide vaccine. Receptor source: a man between 18 and 29 years old with glioma. Some clones in this sample may be carry-over from other donors' samples.

The rearrangement links TRBV6-5 to TRBJ2-1, with D uncertain. V shed 4 bases and J shed 9 bases, with 16 bases lying between them. This CDR3 comprises 14 residues. Germline V CDR1 and CDR2: MNHEY, SVGAGI. CDR3 amino acids: CASSSQNRHGEQFF. DNA of the CDR3: TGTGCCAGCAGTTCGCAAAACCGACATGGTGAGCAGTTCTTC.

V usage is TRBV29-1 and J usage is TRBJ2-7; TRBD2 might be the D (6 bases). Trimming shortened V by 4 bases and J by 5 bases, and 18 bases separated the two germline ends. Germline CDR1 reads SQVTM; CDR2 reads ANQGSEA. CDR3 size: 14 residues. The CDR3 DNA is TGCAGCGTTGGGACGTCTCTGGAGGGGAACGAGCAGTACTTC. Its translation is CSVGTSLEGNEQYF.

This chain connects TRBV4-2 to TRBJ1-3; tentative D call: TRBD1 (5 bases). The CDR3 runs to 15 residues. CDR1 is LGHNA and CDR2 is YNFKEQ in the germline V gene. Trimming took off 4 bases at V and 2 bases at J, with 12 bases between the two ends. CDR3 in DNA: TGTGCCAGCAGCCCCACCAGGGAAGCTGGAAACACCATATATTTT. It translates to CASSPTREAGNTIYF.

Only one count was recorded for this clone. The rearrangement links TRBV18 to TRBJ2-7; 9 bases map to TRBD2. Per germline, CDR1 KGHSH and CDR2 LQKENI. V gave up 3 bases and J gave up 0 bases; unmatched junction bases: 9. This CDR3 contains 17 residues. CDR3 loop: CASSPPRREGSSYEQYF. The CDR3 nucleotides are TGTGCCAGCTCACCTCCGAGGCGGGAGGGAAGCTCCTACGAGCAGTACTTC.

This chain connects TRBV30 to TRBJ2-4; D unclear. V was pared by 2 bases and J by 6 bases, with 17 bases between. Germline V gene lookup returns CDR1 GTSNPN and CDR2 SVGIG (reference sequence). The CDR3 has 15 amino acids. The CDR3 DNA sequence: TGTGCCTGGAGTCAGGATTGGGGTAGGAGAAACATTCAGTACTTC. As protein: CAWSQDWGRRNIQYF.

This chain links TRBV29-1 with TRBJ2-3; 12 nucleotides align to TRBD2. This CDR3 has 14 amino acids. Looked up from germline, CDR1 is SQVTM and CDR2 is ANQGSEA. After removal of 6 bases from V and 2 bases from J, the junction contained 3 bases not matched to a gene. CDR3 DNA: TGCAGCGTAACTAGCGGGAGGCCCACAGATACGCAGTATTTT. This encodes CSVTSGRPTDTQYF.

The chain combines TRBV4-3 with TRBJ1-1; D gene ambiguous. This CDR3 is 14 amino acids long. Per germline, CDR1 LGHNA and CDR2 YSLEER. The V and J ends lost 0 bases and 4 bases respectively, with 9 bases between them. The CDR3 protein is CASSQDSRGTEAFF. The CDR3 DNA reads TGCGCCAGCAGCCAAGATTCGCGCGGCACTGAAGCTTTCTTT.

The chain uses TRBV9 and TRBJ2-1; D unresolved. Germline V CDR1 and CDR2: SGDLS, YYNGEE. The CDR3 is made up of 16 amino acids. The V end lost 0 bases, the J end lost 1 base, and 11 bases lay between the germline ends. The CDR3 loop reads CASSVDNGRSYNEQFF. DNA of the CDR3: TGTGCCAGCAGCGTAGATAATGGCAGGTCCTACAATGAGCAGTTCTTC.

The V and J genes are TRBV6-1 and TRBJ2-7; 8 bases agree with TRBD2. This CDR3 region has 14 residues. Germline CDR1 reads MNHNS; CDR2 reads SASEGT. Trimming cost V 5 bases and J 2 bases; bases outside gene matches: 5. CDR3 nucleotide sequence: TGTGCCAGCAGTAAAACGGGAGGGACCTACGAGCAGTACTTC. It specifies CASSKTGGTYEQYF.

The V gene is TRBV27, the J gene TRBJ2-2; the D gene is possibly TRBD1 (6 bases). The CDR3 length is 15 residues. V dropped 6 bases and J dropped 0 bases, with 11 bases sitting between them. CDR1 is MNHEY and CDR2 is SMNVEV in the germline V gene (reference sequence). CDR3 loop: CASRIGQSNTGELFF. CDR3 nucleotide sequence: TGTGCCAGCAGGATCGGACAGTCGAACACCGGGGAGCTGTTTTTT.

The chain employs TRBV28 and TRBJ2-7; D is perhaps TRBD2 (6 bases). The CDR3 has 16 residues. Per the germline V gene, CDR1 is MDHEN and CDR2 is SYDVKM. The V and J ends lost 3 bases and 2 bases respectively, with 17 bases between them. The chain's CDR3 is CASSFFGTDLTYEQYF. As DNA, the CDR3 is TGTGCCAGCAGTTTTTTCGGGACTGATCTTACCTACGAGCAGTACTTC.

The chain recombines TRBV5-6 with TRBJ2-5; the D gene could be TRBD1 or TRBD2 (5 bases each). Trimming pared 6 bases from V and 4 bases from J, leaving 19 bases between. Germline V gives CDR1 SGHDT, CDR2 YYEEEE. CDR3 length: 15 residues. The DNA for the CDR3 is TGTGCCAGCACCTCCTCCGTGTTGAGGGGAGAGACCCAGTACTTC. It translates to CASTSSVLRGETQYF.

V is TRBV28 and J is TRBJ1-5, with TRBD1 identical over 9 bases. CDR1 and CDR2 from the germline V gene are MDHEN and SYDVKM. The CDR3 loop spans 16 amino acids. Trimming took 3 bases from V and 3 from J; bases not matched to a gene: 6. CDR3: CASSFMGTGPNQPQHF. The DNA of the CDR3 is TGTGCCAGCAGTTTTATGGGGACAGGGCCCAATCAGCCCCAGCATTTT.

The chain recombines TRBV7-6 with TRBJ2-5; D may match TRBD1 or TRBD2 (7 bases each). V lost 4 bases, J lost 5 bases, and 14 bases lay in between. This CDR3 comprises 14 residues. The germline V gene has CDR1 SGHVS and CDR2 FNYEAQ. In nucleotides, the CDR3 is TGTGCCAGCAGCTACACCCAGGGGGGGGAGACCCAGTACTTC. Residues: CASSYTQGGETQYF.

The table lists this clone with a few counts. The chain has TRBV30 and TRBJ1-1; possible D gene TRBD1, 5 bases. Germline lookup yields CDR1 GTSNPN and CDR2 SVGIG (reference sequence). This CDR3 contains 12 residues. V was pared by 4 bases and J by 10 bases, with 16 bases between. CDR3 nucleotide sequence: TGTGCCTGGAAGGCCCTTCAGGGCGGAGCTTTCTTT. This translates into CAWKALQGGAFF. Full variable domain (remainder filled in from reference TRBV30 and TRBJ1-1): SQTIHQWPATLVQPVGSPLSLECTVEGTSNPNLYWYRQAAGRGLQLLFYSVGIGQISSEVPQNLSASRPQDRQFILSSKKLLLSDSGFYLCAWKALQGGAFFGQGTRLTVV.

The V and J genes are TRBV2 and TRBJ2-7; 8 bases are shared with TRBD1. There are 14 residues in the CDR3. J was trimmed by 6 bases and V by 3 bases; bases with no gene match: 7. CDR1 SNHLY and CDR2 FYNNEI come from the germline V gene. CDR3 region: CASSEQGALGEQYF. In nucleotides, the CDR3 is TGTGCCAGCAGTGAGCAGGGGGCGCTGGGCGAGCAGTACTTC.

The chain recombines TRBV5-5 with TRBJ2-7, with a possible D match to TRBD1 (7 bases). The CDR3 spans 13 residues. CDR1 and CDR2 from the germline V gene are SGHKS and YYEKEE (reference sequence). The V end lost 5 bases, the J end lost 3 bases, and 12 bases lay between the germline ends. The CDR3 loop reads CASSQGGFYEQYF. The CDR3 DNA reads TGTGCCAGCAGTCAGGGGGGCTTCTACGAGCAGTACTTC.

V is TRBV4-3 and J is TRBJ2-3; 9 nucleotides agree with TRBD2. This CDR3 is built from 17 residues. J lost 2 bases, V lost 0 bases, and 6 bases had no gene match. Germline lookup yields CDR1 LGHNA and CDR2 YSLEER. In DNA form, the CDR3 reads TGCGCCAGCAGCCAAGATCCTAGCGGGGCGCTCACAGATACGCAGTATTTT. Residues: CASSQDPSGALTDTQYF.

CDR3 sequence (DNA): TGTGCCAGCAGCTTGTCTCTAGCGGGGTCAGATACGCAGTATTTT. Amino acid sequence: CASSLSLAGSDTQYF. The chain joins TRBV5-4 to TRBJ2-3, with 9 bases aligning to TRBD2. This CDR3 is built from 15 residues. Germline-derived CDR1 and CDR2 are SGHNT and YYREEE (reference sequence). J lost 4 bases, V lost 1 base, and 4 bases had no gene match.

This rearrangement joins TRBV13 to TRBJ2-1; TRBD1 might be the D (7 bases). The CDR3 consists of 15 residues. Germline CDR1 and CDR2: PRHDT and FYEKMQ (reference sequence). With 0 bases removed from V and 2 bases from J, the gap between germline ends came to 8 bases. Written as DNA, the CDR3 is TGTGCCAGCAGCTTAGGCAGGGGGGCCTACAATGAGCAGTTCTTC. Protein: CASSLGRGAYNEQFF.

The V gene is TRBV30, the J gene TRBJ2-1, with 7 bases that match TRBD2. The length of the CDR3 is 14 residues. With V trimmed by 2 bases and J by 4 bases, 5 bases remained unmatched. Germline lookup yields CDR1 GTSNPN and CDR2 SVGIG (reference sequence). CDR3 in amino acids: CAWSRSGRYNEQFF. The CDR3 bases are TGTGCCTGGAGTCGTAGCGGGCGTTACAATGAGCAGTTCTTC. Using reference TRBV30 and TRBJ2-1 for the parts outside the CDR3, the full variable domain is SQTIHQWPATLVQPVGSPLSLECTVEGTSNPNLYWYRQAAGRGLQLLFYSVGIGQISSEVPQNLSASRPQDRQFILSSKKLLLSDSGFYLCAWSRSGRYNEQFFGPGTRLTVL.

The V call is TRBV5-1, the J call TRBJ2-7, with D unclear. This CDR3 spans 15 amino acids. Germline V gene data show CDR1 as SGHRS and CDR2 as YFSETQ. Between the trimmed V and J ends, which lost 0 bases and 3 bases, there was a span of 13 bases. The CDR3 coding sequence is TGCGCCAGCAGCTTGGGTAACAGAGAGCTCTACGAGCAGTACTTC. Amino acid sequence: CASSLGNRELYEQYF.

The chain joins TRBV19 to TRBJ1-1; D is perhaps TRBD1 (6 bases). CDR1 is LNHDA, CDR2 SQIVND, per germline (reference sequence). The V end lost 4 bases, the J end lost 5 bases, and 20 bases lay between the germline ends. The CDR3 totals 16 residues. DNA for the CDR3: TGTGCCAGTAGTAGGGTGCAACGCAGGGGCAAAACTGAAGCTTTCTTT. As protein: CASSRVQRRGKTEAFF.